This TCR beta chain was sequenced during a study of T cells in Graves' hyperthyroidism and ophthalmopathy. Regarding the study as a whole: Within blood appeared most thyroid clonotypes that had expanded above 0.001.

Amplification of TCR beta CDR3 regions was performed using RNA transcripts as template. The HTBI set primed first-round TCR CDR3 RT-PCR. TCRdb called the multiplex PCR reads again in MiXCR, with one record for every CDR3 protein. In the table there are about half a million distinct CDR3 sequences, 20% to 25% of which are singletons. Remarks on this clonotype: As yet, its antigen is unknown.

Patients with uncontrolled infections, other autoimmune diseases, pregnancy or lactation were excluded. The PBMCs were sourced from fresh peripheral blood (approximately 9 ml). Germline CDR1 reads MNHEY; CDR2 reads SVGAGI. Between the trimmed V and J ends, which lost 0 bases and 5 bases, there was a span of 10 bases. The CDR3 contains 14 residues. The chain is built from TRBV6-5 and TRBJ2-5, with a tentative D call TRBD1 (5 bases). Sequenced input: blood. This receptor was identified in a young man with Graves' hyperthyroidism. The CDR3 DNA follows: TGTGCCAGCAGTTACTCAAGAAGGGGTGAGACCCAGTACTTC. Protein: CASSYSRRGETQYF.